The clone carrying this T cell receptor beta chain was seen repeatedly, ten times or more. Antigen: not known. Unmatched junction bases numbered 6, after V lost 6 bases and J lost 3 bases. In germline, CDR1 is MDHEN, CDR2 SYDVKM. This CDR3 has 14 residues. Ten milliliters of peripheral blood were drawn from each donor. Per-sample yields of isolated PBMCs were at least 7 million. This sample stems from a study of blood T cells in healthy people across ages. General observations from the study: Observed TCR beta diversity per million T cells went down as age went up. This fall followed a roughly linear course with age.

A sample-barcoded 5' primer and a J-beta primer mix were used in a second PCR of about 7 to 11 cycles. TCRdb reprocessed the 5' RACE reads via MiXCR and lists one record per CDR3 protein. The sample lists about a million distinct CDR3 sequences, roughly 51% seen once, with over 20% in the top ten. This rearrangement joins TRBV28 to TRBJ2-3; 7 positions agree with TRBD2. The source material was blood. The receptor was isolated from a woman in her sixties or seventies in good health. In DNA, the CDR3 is TGTGCCAGCAGCTTACCGGGACTAACAGATACGCAGTATTTT. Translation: CASSLPGLTDTQYF.